This T cell receptor (beta chain) is drawn from a study of early T cells in non-severe SARS-CoV-2 infection. A few counts support this clonotype. V gave up 5 bases and J gave up 2 bases; unmatched junction bases: 9. From germline, CDR1 is SGHRS and CDR2 YFSETQ. The CDR3 has 15 amino acids. TCRdb redid the calling of the 5' RACE reads with MiXCR, one entry per CDR3 protein. The table shows about 20,000 distinct CDR3 sequences, with 4% to 5% occurring only once. The J gene is TRBJ2-5, the V gene TRBV5-1, with TRBD1 identical over 7 bases. This sequence originates from an adult who was a healthcare worker with PCR-confirmed SARS-CoV-2 infection or an uninfected control (not recorded which). The specimen was whole blood. CDR3 nucleotide sequence: TGCGCCAGCAGTCCCGACAGGGTTGGGCAAGAGACCCAGTACTTC. This sequence encodes CASSPDRVGQETQYF.